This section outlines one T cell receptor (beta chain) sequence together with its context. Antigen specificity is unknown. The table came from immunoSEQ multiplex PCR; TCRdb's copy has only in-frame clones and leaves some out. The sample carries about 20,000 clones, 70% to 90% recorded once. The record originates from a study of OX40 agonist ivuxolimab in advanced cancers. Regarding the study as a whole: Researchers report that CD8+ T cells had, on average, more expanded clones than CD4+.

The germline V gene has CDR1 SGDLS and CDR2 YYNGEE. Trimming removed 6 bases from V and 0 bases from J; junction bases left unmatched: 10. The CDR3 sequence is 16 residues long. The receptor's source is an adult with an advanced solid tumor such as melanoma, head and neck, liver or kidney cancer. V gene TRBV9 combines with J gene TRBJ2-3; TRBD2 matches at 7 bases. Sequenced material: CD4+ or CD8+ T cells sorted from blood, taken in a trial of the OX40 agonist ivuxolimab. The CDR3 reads CASIPPSGTSTDTQYF. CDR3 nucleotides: TGTGCCAGCATCCCCCCAAGCGGGACTAGCACAGATACGCAGTATTTT.